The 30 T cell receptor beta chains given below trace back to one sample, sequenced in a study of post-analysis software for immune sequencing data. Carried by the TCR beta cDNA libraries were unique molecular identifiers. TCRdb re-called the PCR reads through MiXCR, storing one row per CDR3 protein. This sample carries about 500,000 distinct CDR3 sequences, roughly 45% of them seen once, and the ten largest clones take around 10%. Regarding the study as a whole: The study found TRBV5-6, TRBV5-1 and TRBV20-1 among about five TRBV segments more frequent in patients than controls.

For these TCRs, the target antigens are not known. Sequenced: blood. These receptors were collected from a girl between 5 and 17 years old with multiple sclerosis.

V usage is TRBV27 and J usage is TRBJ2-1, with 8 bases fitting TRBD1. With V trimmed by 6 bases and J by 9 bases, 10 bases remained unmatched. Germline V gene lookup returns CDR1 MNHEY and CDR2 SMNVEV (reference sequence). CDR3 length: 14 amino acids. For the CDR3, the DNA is TGTGCCAGCAGACCGGCGACAGGGGACACTGAGCAGTTCTTC. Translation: CASRPATGDTEQFF.

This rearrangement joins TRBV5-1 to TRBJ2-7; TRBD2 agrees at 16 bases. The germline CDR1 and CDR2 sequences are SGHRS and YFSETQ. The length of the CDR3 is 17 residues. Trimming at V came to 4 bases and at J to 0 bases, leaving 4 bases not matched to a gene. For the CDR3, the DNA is TGCGCCAGCAGCCCGGGGACTAGCGGGAGGGACTCCTACGAGCAGTACTTC. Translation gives CASSPGTSGRDSYEQYF.

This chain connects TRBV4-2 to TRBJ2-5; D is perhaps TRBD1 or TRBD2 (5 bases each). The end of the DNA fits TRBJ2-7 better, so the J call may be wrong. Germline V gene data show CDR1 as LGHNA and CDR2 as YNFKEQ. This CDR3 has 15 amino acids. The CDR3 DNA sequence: TGTGCCAGCAGCCAAGAACTAGGGGTGGACTACGAGCAGTACTTC. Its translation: CASSQELGVDYEQYF.

The CDR3 here is CSAGGLAMNIQYF. CDR3 nucleotide sequence: TGCAGTGCTGGGGGACTAGCGATGAACATTCAGTACTTC. The V gene is TRBV20-1, the J gene TRBJ2-4; 10 nucleotides match TRBD2. This CDR3 contains 13 residues. Looked up from germline, CDR1 is DFQATT and CDR2 is SNEGSKA (reference sequence). Trimming at V came to 5 bases and at J to 7 bases, leaving 5 bases not matched to a gene.

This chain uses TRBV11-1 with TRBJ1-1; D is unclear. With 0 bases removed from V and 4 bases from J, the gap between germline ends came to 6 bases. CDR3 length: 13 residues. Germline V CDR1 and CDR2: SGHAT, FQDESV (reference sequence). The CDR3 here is CASSLAGVTEAFF. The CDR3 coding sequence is TGTGCCAGCAGCTTAGCGGGTGTCACTGAAGCTTTCTTT. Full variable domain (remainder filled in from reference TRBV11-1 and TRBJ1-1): EAEVAQSPRYKITEKSQAVAFWCDPISGHATLYWYRQILGQGPELLVQFQDESVVDDSQLPKDRFSAERLKGVDSTLKIQPAELGDSAMYLCASSLAGVTEAFFGQGTRLTVV.

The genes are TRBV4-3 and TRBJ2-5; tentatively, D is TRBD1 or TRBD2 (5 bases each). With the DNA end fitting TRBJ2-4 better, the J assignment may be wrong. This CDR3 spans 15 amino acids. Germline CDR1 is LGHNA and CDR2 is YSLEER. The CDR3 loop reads CASSQDRAGTYIQYF. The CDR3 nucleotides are TGCGCCAGCAGCCAAGATCGGGCAGGGACGTACATTCAGTACTTC.

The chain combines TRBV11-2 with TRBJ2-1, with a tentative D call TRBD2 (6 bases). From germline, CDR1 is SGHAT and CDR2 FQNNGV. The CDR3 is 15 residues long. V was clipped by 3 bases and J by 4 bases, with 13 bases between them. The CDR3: CASSLGEDVYNEQFF. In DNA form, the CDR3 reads TGTGCCAGCAGCTTGGGGGAGGACGTGTACAATGAGCAGTTCTTC.

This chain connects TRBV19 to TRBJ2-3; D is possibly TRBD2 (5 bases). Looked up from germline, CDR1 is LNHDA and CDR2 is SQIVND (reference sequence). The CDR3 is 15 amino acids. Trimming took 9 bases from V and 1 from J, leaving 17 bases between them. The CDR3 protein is CASRGADFRTDTQYF. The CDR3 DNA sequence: TGTGCCAGCCGTGGAGCGGATTTCCGCACAGATACGCAGTATTTT.

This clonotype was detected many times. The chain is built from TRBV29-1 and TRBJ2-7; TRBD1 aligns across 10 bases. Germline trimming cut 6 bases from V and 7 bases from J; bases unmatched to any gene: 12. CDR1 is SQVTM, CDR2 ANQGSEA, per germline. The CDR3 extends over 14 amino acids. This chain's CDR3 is CSVDATQDRGEQYF. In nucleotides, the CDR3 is TGCAGCGTCGACGCTACCCAGGACAGGGGGGAGCAGTACTTC.

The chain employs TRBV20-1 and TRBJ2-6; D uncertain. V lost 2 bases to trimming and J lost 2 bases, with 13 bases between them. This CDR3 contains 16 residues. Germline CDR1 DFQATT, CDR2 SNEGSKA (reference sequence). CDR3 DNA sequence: TGCAGTGCTAGACCCCCTGGGATTGCTGGGGCCAACGTCCTGACTTTC. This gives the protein CSARPPGIAGANVLTF.

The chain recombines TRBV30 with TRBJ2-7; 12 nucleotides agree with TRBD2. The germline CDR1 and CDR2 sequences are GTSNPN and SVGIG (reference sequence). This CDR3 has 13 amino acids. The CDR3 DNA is TGTGCTGGAACTAGCGGGAGGCCTTACGAGCAGTACTTC. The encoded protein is CAGTSGRPYEQYF.

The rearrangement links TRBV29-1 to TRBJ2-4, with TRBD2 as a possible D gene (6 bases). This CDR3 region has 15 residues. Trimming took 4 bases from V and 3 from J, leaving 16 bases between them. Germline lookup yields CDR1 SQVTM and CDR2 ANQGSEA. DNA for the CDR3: TGCAGCGTTGTAGGAGGGGAAGTTGTCAAAAACATTCAGTACTTC. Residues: CSVVGGEVVKNIQYF.

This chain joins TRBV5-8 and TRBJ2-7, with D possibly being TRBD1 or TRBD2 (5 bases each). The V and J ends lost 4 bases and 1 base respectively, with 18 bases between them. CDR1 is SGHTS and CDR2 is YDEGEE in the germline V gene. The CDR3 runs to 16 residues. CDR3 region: CASSRRGEIRSYEQYF. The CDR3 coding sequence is TGTGCCAGCAGCCGACGAGGGGAAATTAGGTCCTACGAGCAGTACTTC.

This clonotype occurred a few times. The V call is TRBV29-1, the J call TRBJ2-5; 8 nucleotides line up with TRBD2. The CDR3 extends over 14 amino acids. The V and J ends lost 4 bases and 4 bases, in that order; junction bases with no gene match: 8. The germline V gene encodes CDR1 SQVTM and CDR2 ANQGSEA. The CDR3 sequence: CSVVRAGAAETQYF. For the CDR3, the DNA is TGCAGCGTTGTCAGAGCGGGAGCCGCAGAGACCCAGTACTTC.

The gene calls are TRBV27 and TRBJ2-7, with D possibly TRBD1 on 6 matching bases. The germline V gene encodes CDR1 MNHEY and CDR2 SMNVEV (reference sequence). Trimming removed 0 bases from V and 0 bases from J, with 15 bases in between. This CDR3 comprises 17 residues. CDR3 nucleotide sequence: TGTGCCAGCAGTTTATCGATAGGGACACCTGGCTCCTACGAGCAGTACTTC. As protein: CASSLSIGTPGSYEQYF.

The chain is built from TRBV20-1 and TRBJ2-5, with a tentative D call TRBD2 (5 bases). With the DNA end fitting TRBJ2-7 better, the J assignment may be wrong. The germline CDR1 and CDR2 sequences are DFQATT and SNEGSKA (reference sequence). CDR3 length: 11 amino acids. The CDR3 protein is CSASLVYEQYF. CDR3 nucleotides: TGCAGTGCTTCACTAGTCTACGAGCAGTACTTC.

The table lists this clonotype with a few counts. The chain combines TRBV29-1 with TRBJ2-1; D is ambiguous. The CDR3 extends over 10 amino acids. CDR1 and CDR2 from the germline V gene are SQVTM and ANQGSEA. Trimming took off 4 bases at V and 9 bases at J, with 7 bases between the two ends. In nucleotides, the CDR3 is TGCAGCGTTGTCCTCCTTGAGCAGTTCTTC. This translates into CSVVLLEQFF.

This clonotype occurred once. CDR3 sequence reads: CASSQDLTRGNNIQYF. Here the CDR3 DNA reads TGTGCCAGCAGCCAAGACCTGACAAGAGGGAATAACATTCAGTACTTC. The chain uses TRBV4-2 and TRBJ2-4; TRBD2 might be the D (5 bases). This CDR3 comprises 16 residues. Germline V gene data show CDR1 as LGHNA and CDR2 as YNFKEQ. Trimming took 0 bases from V and 7 from J, leaving 16 bases between them.

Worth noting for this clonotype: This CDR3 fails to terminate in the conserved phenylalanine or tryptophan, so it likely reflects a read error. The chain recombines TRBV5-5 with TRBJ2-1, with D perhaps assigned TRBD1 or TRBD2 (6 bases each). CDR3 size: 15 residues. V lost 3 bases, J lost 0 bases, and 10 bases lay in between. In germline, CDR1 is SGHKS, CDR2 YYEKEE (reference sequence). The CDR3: CASSSGATSYNEQFL. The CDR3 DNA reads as TGTGCCAGCAGCTCGGGGGCAACCTCCTACAATGAGCAGTTCTTA.

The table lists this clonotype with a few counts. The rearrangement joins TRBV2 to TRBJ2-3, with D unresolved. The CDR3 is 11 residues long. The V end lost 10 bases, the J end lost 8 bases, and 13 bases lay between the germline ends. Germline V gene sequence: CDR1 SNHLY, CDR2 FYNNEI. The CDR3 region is CAKEDGGTQYF. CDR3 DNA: TGTGCCAAAGAGGACGGCGGTACGCAGTATTTT.

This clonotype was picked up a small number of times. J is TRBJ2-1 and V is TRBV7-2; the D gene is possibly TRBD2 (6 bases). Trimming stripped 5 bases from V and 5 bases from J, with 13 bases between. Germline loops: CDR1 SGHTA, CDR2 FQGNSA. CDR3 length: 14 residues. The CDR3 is CASSIPGGDNEQFF. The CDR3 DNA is TGTGCCAGCAGCATCCCTGGCGGGGACAATGAGCAGTTCTTC.

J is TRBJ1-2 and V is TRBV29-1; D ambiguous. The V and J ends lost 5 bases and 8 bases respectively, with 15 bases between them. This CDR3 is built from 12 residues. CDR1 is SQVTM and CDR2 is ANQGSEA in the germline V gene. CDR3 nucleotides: TGCAGCGTTCCGACACCCCCTACAGGCTACACCTTC. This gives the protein CSVPTPPTGYTF.

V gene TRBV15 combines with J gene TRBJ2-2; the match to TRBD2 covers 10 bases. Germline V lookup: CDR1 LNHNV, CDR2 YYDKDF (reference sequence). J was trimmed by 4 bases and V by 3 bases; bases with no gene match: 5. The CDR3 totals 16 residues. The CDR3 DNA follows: TGTGCCACCAGCAGGCCGGGACTAGCGATCACCGGGGAGCTGTTTTTT. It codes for CATSRPGLAITGELFF.

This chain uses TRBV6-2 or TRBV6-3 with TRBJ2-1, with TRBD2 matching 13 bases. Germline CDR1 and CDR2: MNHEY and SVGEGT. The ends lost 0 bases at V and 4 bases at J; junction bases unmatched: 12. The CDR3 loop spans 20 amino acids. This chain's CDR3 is CASSYSPRLAGGLGYNEQFF. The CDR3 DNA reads TGTGCCAGCAGTTACTCGCCCCGACTAGCGGGAGGATTGGGTTACAATGAGCAGTTCTTC.

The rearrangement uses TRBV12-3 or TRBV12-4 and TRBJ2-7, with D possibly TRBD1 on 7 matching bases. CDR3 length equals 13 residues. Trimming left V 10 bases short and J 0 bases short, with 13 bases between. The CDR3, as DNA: TGTGCCACTCAGGGGGGCGGCTCCTACGAGCAGTACTTC. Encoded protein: CATQGGGSYEQYF.

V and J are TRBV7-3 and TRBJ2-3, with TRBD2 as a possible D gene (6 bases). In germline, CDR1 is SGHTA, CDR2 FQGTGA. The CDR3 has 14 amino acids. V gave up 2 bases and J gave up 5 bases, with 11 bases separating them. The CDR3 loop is CASSLSEGRDTQYF. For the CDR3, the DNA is TGTGCCAGCAGCTTATCGGAGGGGCGAGATACGCAGTATTTT.

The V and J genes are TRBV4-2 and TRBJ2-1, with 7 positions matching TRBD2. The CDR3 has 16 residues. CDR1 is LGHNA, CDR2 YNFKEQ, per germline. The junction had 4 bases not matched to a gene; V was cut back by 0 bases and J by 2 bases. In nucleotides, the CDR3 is TGTGCCAGCAGCCAAGATTGGCTAGCGGCCTACAATGAGCAGTTCTTC. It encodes CASSQDWLAAYNEQFF.

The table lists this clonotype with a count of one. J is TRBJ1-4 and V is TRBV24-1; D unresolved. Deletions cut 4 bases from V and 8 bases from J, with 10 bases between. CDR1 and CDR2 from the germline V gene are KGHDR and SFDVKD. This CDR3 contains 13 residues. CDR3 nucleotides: TGTGCCACCAGTGACCAAGCCGGGGAAAAACTGTTTTTT. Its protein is CATSDQAGEKLFF.

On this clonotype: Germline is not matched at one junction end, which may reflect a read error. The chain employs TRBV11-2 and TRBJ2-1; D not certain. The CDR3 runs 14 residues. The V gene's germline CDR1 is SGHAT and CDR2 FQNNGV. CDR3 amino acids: CASSLGDFGNERFF. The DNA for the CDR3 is TGTGCCAGCAGCTTAGGAGACTTTGGCAATGAGCGGTTCTTC.

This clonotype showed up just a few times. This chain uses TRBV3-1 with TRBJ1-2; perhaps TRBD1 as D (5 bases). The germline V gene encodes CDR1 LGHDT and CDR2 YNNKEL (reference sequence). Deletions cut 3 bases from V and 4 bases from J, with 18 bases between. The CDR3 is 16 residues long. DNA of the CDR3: TGTGCCAGCAGCCACGACCCAGGGATGGAAGGCTATGGCTACACCTTC. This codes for CASSHDPGMEGYGYTF. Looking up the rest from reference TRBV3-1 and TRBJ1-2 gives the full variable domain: DTAVSQTPKYLVTQMGNDKSIKCEQNLGHDTMYWYKQDSKKFLKIMFSYNNKELIINETVPNRFSPKSPDKAHLNLHINSLELGDSAVYFCASSHDPGMEGYGYTFGSGTRLTVV.